One and the same sample provided the 9 T cell receptor beta chains below, sequenced in a study of beta chain features in type 1 diabetes. Investigators reverse transcribed all isolated RNA, so they sequenced expressed TCRB transcripts. Method: immunoSEQ multiplex PCR; TCRdb's copy keeps in-frame clones and lacks some. The sample has about 260,000 clones, approximately 70% seen once. The sequenced sample consisted of naive CD4+ T cells from blood. The receptor set was obtained from a young man in good health.

The chain recombines TRBV30 with TRBJ1-6; D not certain. Germline V gene lookup returns CDR1 GTSNPN and CDR2 SVGIG (reference sequence). The CDR3 runs to 13 residues. The ends were cut back, 1 base at V and 4 bases at J, with 5 bases in the middle. The CDR3 nucleotides read TGTGCCTGGAGTGACAGTTATAATTCACCCCTCCACTTT. Translating gives CAWSDSYNSPLHF.

In this sample, this clone turned up once. The V gene is TRBV29-1, the J gene TRBJ1-6, with D tentatively TRBD1 (5 bases). The CDR3 is 13 residues long. The V end was cut by 5 bases, the J end by 8 bases, with 13 bases between. Germline V gene sequence: CDR1 SQVTM, CDR2 ANQGSEA. The CDR3 is CSVSRERDSPLHF. The CDR3 coding sequence is TGCAGCGTTAGCAGGGAGAGGGATTCACCCCTCCACTTT.

The chain couples TRBV25-1 to TRBJ1-1; TRBD1 agrees at 7 bases. The ends lost 6 bases at V and 1 base at J; junction bases unmatched: 2. The germline V gene has CDR1 MGHDK and CDR2 SYGVNS. This CDR3 is built from 13 residues. CDR3 region: CASSRDRNTEAFF. CDR3 nucleotide sequence: TGTGCCAGCAGCCGGGACAGGAACACTGAAGCTTTCTTT.

V and J are TRBV13 and TRBJ2-3, with 7 bases identical to TRBD1. This CDR3 is 14 amino acids long. V shed 5 bases and J 4 bases; nucleotides not matched to a gene: 6. In germline, CDR1 is PRHDT, CDR2 FYEKMQ (reference sequence). CDR3 protein: CASSPDRVADTQYF. The CDR3 bases are TGTGCCAGCAGCCCTGACAGGGTTGCAGATACGCAGTATTTT.

This chain joins TRBV30 and TRBJ2-5; no firm D call. The CDR3 sequence is 15 residues long. Germline V gene sequence: CDR1 GTSNPN, CDR2 SVGIG (reference sequence). Trimming took 0 bases from V and 4 from J, leaving 15 bases between them. The CDR3 here is CAWSVWGRVGETQYF. The CDR3 coding sequence is TGTGCCTGGAGTGTATGGGGAAGGGTGGGAGAGACCCAGTACTTC.

The chain recombines TRBV5-4 with TRBJ2-7; no reliable D call. The V gene's germline CDR1 is SGHNT and CDR2 YYREEE (reference sequence). This CDR3 is 13 amino acids long. Trimming left V 1 base short and J 4 bases short, with 9 bases between. The CDR3 nucleotides read TGTGCCAGCAGCTTGAGGATGGAGTACGAGCAGTACTTC. Its protein product is CASSLRMEYEQYF.

The gene calls are TRBV11-2 and TRBJ1-1, with 11 bases that match TRBD1. This CDR3 contains 16 residues. V was pared by 5 bases and J by 1 base, with 6 bases of the junction left unmatched. Germline V gene lookup returns CDR1 SGHAT and CDR2 FQNNGV. In nucleotides, the CDR3 is TGTGCCAGCAGCCCTCGGACAGGGGGCGGGAACACTGAAGCTTTCTTT. Translated, it gives CASSPRTGGGNTEAFF.

CDR3 nucleotides: TGTGCCAGTAGTACCGGGACAATCCAAAATCAGCCCCAGCATTTT. Encoded protein: CASSTGTIQNQPQHF. The chain recombines TRBV19 with TRBJ1-5, with TRBD1 as a possible D gene (6 bases). The germline V gene encodes CDR1 LNHDA and CDR2 SQIVND (reference sequence). The CDR3 totals 15 residues. V lost 4 bases, J lost 4 bases, and 14 bases lay in between. Complete variable domain (other parts from reference TRBV19 and TRBJ1-5): DGGITQSPKYLFRKEGQNVTLSCEQNLNHDAMYWYRQDPGQGLRLIYYSQIVNDFQKGDIAEGYSVSREKKESFPLTVTSAQKNPTAFYLCASSTGTIQNQPQHFGDGTRLSIL.

The chain joins TRBV12-5 to TRBJ1-5; D is undetermined. V was trimmed by 1 base and J by 4 bases, leaving 11 bases between them. The CDR3 sequence is 15 residues long. Germline V gene sequence: CDR1 LGHNT, CDR2 FRNRAP. The CDR3 nucleotides are TGTGCTAGTGGTTTGGGGTCAGCACCTAATCAGCCCCAGCATTTT. Residues: CASGLGSAPNQPQHF.